The sequence of this T cell receptor beta chain was determined in a study of immune evolution from preneoplasia to lung adenocarcinoma. The germline gives CDR1 SNHLY, CDR2 FYNNEI. The ends were cut back, 2 bases at V and 3 bases at J, with 8 bases in the middle. This CDR3 is built from 14 residues. Repertoires were generated with immunoSEQ multiplex PCR, while TCRdb's copy carries only in-frame clones and drops some. The table records more than 7,000 clones, about 81% of them present only once. The rearrangement uses TRBV2 and TRBJ1-3; D is unresolved. This clonotype was obtained from a person aged 65 to 79 with lung adenocarcinoma. Sequences were obtained from FFPE lung adenocarcinoma in situ tissue. The CDR3 loop is CASSEKPSGNTIYF. DNA for the CDR3: TGTGCCAGCAGTGAAAAGCCGAGTGGAAACACCATATATTTT.